These 27 T cell receptor beta chains were all obtained from the same sample, sequenced in a study of cytomegalovirus exposure and HLA in healthy donors. Primers included in the PCR were 60 Vbeta and 13 Jbeta primers. Generated by immunoSEQ multiplex PCR, the TCRdb table keeps only in-frame clones and is missing some. The table lists 200,000 to 250,000 clones, roughly 73% of them singletons. Sample: PBMCs. Receptors originate from a boy aged 5-17 years in good health and CMV-seronegative.

V gene TRBV7-3 combines with J gene TRBJ1-1; 9 positions match TRBD1. Germline CDR1 is SGHTA and CDR2 is FQGTGA. The CDR3 is 14 residues long. The V and J ends lost 5 bases and 4 bases, in that order; junction bases with no gene match: 5. The CDR3 reads CASSVLTGGTEAFF. CDR3 in DNA: TGTGCCAGCAGCGTTCTGACAGGGGGCACTGAAGCTTTCTTT. Variable domain in full (rest from reference TRBV7-3 and TRBJ1-1): GAGVSQTPSNKVTEKGKYVELRCDPISGHTALYWYRQSLGQGPEFLIYFQGTGAADDSGLPNDRFFAVRPEGSVSTLKIQRTERGDSAVYLCASSVLTGGTEAFFGQGTRLTVV.

On this clone: Within the sample, other DNA sequences also encode this same CDR3. The chain carries TRBV7-9 and TRBJ1-2; 8 nucleotides align to TRBD1. The germline V gene has CDR1 SEHNR and CDR2 FQNEAQ (reference sequence). V gave up 5 bases and J gave up 6 bases; unmatched junction bases: 5. The CDR3 has 13 residues. CDR3 loop: CASSPRQGNGYTF. The CDR3 bases are TGTGCCAGCAGCCCGCGACAGGGGAATGGCTACACCTTC.

The CDR3 loop is CASSDRQGAIPYEQYF. CDR3 bases: TGTGCCAGTAGTGATCGACAGGGGGCCATTCCCTACGAGCAGTACTTC. The chain employs TRBV19 and TRBJ2-7; 10 nucleotides agree with TRBD1. J lost 2 bases, V lost 5 bases, and 9 bases had no gene match. The CDR3 totals 16 residues. Germline CDR1 is LNHDA and CDR2 is SQIVND (reference sequence). The full variable domain, its missing parts supplied by reference TRBV19 and TRBJ2-7, is DGGITQSPKYLFRKEGQNVTLSCEQNLNHDAMYWYRQDPGQGLRLIYYSQIVNDFQKGDIAEGYSVSREKKESFPLTVTSAQKNPTAFYLCASSDRQGAIPYEQYFGPGTRLTVT.

This clone was found once. The J gene is TRBJ1-5, the V gene TRBV10-2, with D perhaps matching TRBD1 (5 bases). CDR3 length: 17 amino acids. Per germline, CDR1 WSHSY and CDR2 SAAADI. Trimming removed 5 bases at V and 0 bases at J, with 17 bases between. CDR3 DNA sequence: TGCGCCAGCAGTAAGACCAGGGAAACCCTTAGCAATCAGCCCCAGCATTTT. Translated: CASSKTRETLSNQPQHF.

The genes are TRBV19 and TRBJ1-5; no clear D. With 9 bases removed from V and 7 bases from J, the gap between germline ends came to 19 bases. The germline CDR1 and CDR2 sequences are LNHDA and SQIVND (reference sequence). There are 14 residues in the CDR3. The CDR3 region has the DNA TGTGCCAGCCGCATCCCCGGACGGGAGCAGCCCCAGCATTTT. Translation: CASRIPGREQPQHF. The full variable domain, with the rest looked up from reference TRBV19 and TRBJ1-5, is DGGITQSPKYLFRKEGQNVTLSCEQNLNHDAMYWYRQDPGQGLRLIYYSQIVNDFQKGDIAEGYSVSREKKESFPLTVTSAQKNPTAFYLCASRIPGREQPQHFGDGTRLSIL.

A single count supports this clone. This sequence joins TRBV4-1 and TRBJ1-1; no definite D call. Trimming removed 3 bases at V and 0 bases at J, with 11 bases between. Germline CDR1 reads MGHRA; CDR2 reads YSYEKL. The CDR3 has 15 amino acids. CDR3 sequence: CASSQRAELNTEAFF. The CDR3, as DNA: TGCGCCAGCAGCCAGAGAGCCGAATTGAACACTGAAGCTTTCTTT.

This chain joins TRBV30 and TRBJ2-3, with 9 bases fitting TRBD2. The CDR3 length is 16 residues. The germline V gene encodes CDR1 GTSNPN and CDR2 SVGIG (reference sequence). V shed 4 bases and J 0 bases; nucleotides not matched to a gene: 8. DNA for the CDR3: TGTGCCTGGAACTTTCGGACTAGCGATAGCACAGATACGCAGTATTTT. Translated, it gives CAWNFRTSDSTDTQYF.

This clone turned up a few times. The gene calls are TRBV5-1 and TRBJ2-3; D possibly corresponds to TRBD2 (6 bases). The length of the CDR3 is 17 residues. From germline, CDR1 is SGHRS and CDR2 YFSETQ. With 1 base removed from V and 2 bases from J, the gap between germline ends came to 17 bases. The chain's CDR3 is CASSLPSLAGTTDTQYF. The CDR3 DNA is TGCGCCAGCAGCTTGCCTTCACTAGCAGGAACCACAGATACGCAGTATTTT.

The chain combines TRBV18 with TRBJ1-1, with D unclear. Germline V gene data show CDR1 as KGHSH and CDR2 as LQKENI. V lost 2 bases to trimming and J lost 2 bases, with 9 bases between them. This CDR3 comprises 14 residues. CDR3 protein: CASSPTGDNTEAFF. In DNA, the CDR3 is TGTGCCAGCTCACCAACGGGAGACAACACTGAAGCTTTCTTT.

The V gene is TRBV4-1, the J gene TRBJ1-2, with 10 bases identical to TRBD1. V trimming: 5 bases; J trimming: 8 bases; junction bases outside the gene matches: 8. This CDR3 has 14 residues. CDR1 is MGHRA, CDR2 YSYEKL, per germline. CDR3 sequence reads: CASSEATGGRGYTF. The CDR3 DNA sequence: TGCGCCAGCAGCGAAGCGACAGGGGGCAGGGGCTACACCTTC.

CDR3 sequence reads: CASSLSLTGGPYGYTF. CDR3 coding DNA: TGTGCCAGCAGCTTGAGTCTTACAGGGGGACCCTATGGCTACACCTTC. J is TRBJ1-2 and V is TRBV5-4; 8 bases fit TRBD1. The germline gives CDR1 SGHNT, CDR2 YYREEE (reference sequence). Trimming removed 1 base from V and 4 bases from J; junction bases left unmatched: 9. The CDR3 sequence is 16 residues long.

This clone was detected once. Written as DNA, the CDR3 is TGTGCCAGCAGCCCGGGGACAAGAAAGTATGAAAAACTGTTTTTT. Amino acid sequence: CASSPGTRKYEKLFF. This chain connects TRBV27 to TRBJ1-4, with D perhaps TRBD1 (6 bases). Trimming pared 6 bases from V and 6 bases from J, leaving 17 bases between. Per germline, CDR1 MNHEY and CDR2 SMNVEV (reference sequence). The CDR3 contains 15 residues.

The chain is built from TRBV7-2 and TRBJ2-7; TRBD2 agrees at 8 bases. Germline CDR1 is SGHTA and CDR2 is FQGNSA. J lost 6 bases, V lost 3 bases, and 10 bases had no gene match. This CDR3 contains 15 residues. The CDR3 region has the DNA TGTGCCAGCAGCTTCTCCGGAGCGGGAGTATCCGAGCAGTACTTC. Translation gives CASSFSGAGVSEQYF.

The chain combines TRBV5-1 with TRBJ1-2; D gene uncertain. The V gene's germline CDR1 is SGHRS and CDR2 YFSETQ. The CDR3 is 15 amino acids. Deletions cut 0 bases from V and 2 bases from J, with 11 bases between. CDR3 sequence: CASSLVQFTNYGYTF. CDR3 DNA sequence: TGCGCCAGCAGCTTGGTTCAGTTTACGAACTATGGCTACACCTTC.

This clone was recorded only once. The J gene is TRBJ1-1, the V gene TRBV10-3, with D maybe TRBD1 (5 bases). Trimming cost V 10 bases and J 3 bases, with 15 bases left between them. The CDR3 runs 13 residues. Germline values: CDR1 ENHRY, CDR2 SYGVKD. CDR3: CATGEGMDTEAFF. In DNA form, the CDR3 reads TGTGCCACGGGGGAGGGAATGGACACTGAAGCTTTCTTT.

The rearrangement uses TRBV9 and TRBJ1-3; D is uncertain. Trimming cost V 1 base and J 0 bases, with 17 bases left between them. Germline V CDR1 and CDR2: SGDLS, YYNGEE. This CDR3 is 18 amino acids long. CDR3 residues: CASSVRSSAVRSGNTIYF. The CDR3 nucleotides read TGTGCCAGCAGCGTACGGTCGTCGGCGGTCCGCTCTGGAAACACCATATATTTT.

This chain joins TRBV11-3 and TRBJ2-5, with a possible D match to TRBD2 (8 bases). Trimming took 3 bases from V and 3 from J, leaving 14 bases between them. The CDR3 extends over 15 amino acids. Per germline, CDR1 SGHNT and CDR2 YENEEA. The chain's CDR3 is CASSFGGDSEETQYF. CDR3 nucleotides: TGTGCCAGCAGCTTCGGGGGGGACAGCGAAGAGACCCAGTACTTC. Filled out from reference TRBV11-3 and TRBJ2-5, the complete variable domain reads EAGVVQSPRYKIIEKKQPVAFWCNPISGHNTLYWYLQNLGQGPELLIRYENEEAVDDSQLPKDRFSAERLKGVDSTLKIQPAELGDSAVYLCASSFGGDSEETQYFGPGTRLLVL.

The chain recombines TRBV6-9 with TRBJ1-6; D perhaps matches TRBD1 (6 bases). The V gene's germline CDR1 is MNHGY and CDR2 SVAAGI. The CDR3 has 12 amino acids. The V and J ends lost 9 bases and 8 bases respectively, with 11 bases between them. Written as DNA, the CDR3 is TGTGCCAGAGGGGGTGGGGATTCACCCCTCCACTTT. Its translation: CARGGGDSPLHF.

The chain combines TRBV5-1 with TRBJ1-6, with 12 bases identical to TRBD1. The CDR3 has 14 amino acids. With V trimmed by 4 bases and J by 11 bases, 4 bases remained unmatched. Germline CDR1 and CDR2: SGHRS and YFSETQ. The CDR3 spells CASSPGTGGTPLHF. CDR3 sequence (DNA): TGCGCCAGCAGCCCCGGGACAGGGGGCACACCCCTCCACTTT.

The V call is TRBV7-9, the J call TRBJ1-2; 10 bases map to TRBD1. J lost 6 bases, V lost 6 bases, and 4 bases had no gene match. Germline CDR1 SEHNR, CDR2 FQNEAQ (reference sequence). This CDR3 spans 13 amino acids. The CDR3 region is CASRSGTGDGYTF. CDR3 DNA: TGTGCCAGCAGATCGGGGACAGGGGATGGCTACACCTTC.

The CDR3: CASSPSGGSADTQYF. The CDR3 coding sequence is TGTGCCAGCAGCCCTAGCGGGGGATCCGCAGATACGCAGTATTTT. This sequence joins TRBV5-4 and TRBJ2-3; TRBD2 matches at 10 bases. The CDR3 runs to 15 residues. V trimming: 4 bases; J trimming: 4 bases; junction bases outside the gene matches: 6. The germline V gene has CDR1 SGHNT and CDR2 YYREEE (reference sequence).

This sequence joins TRBV19 and TRBJ1-1; D not resolved. Germline-derived CDR1 and CDR2 are LNHDA and SQIVND (reference sequence). The CDR3 runs to 14 residues. The V and J ends lost 6 bases and 0 bases respectively, with 11 bases between them. CDR3 loop: CASRYPTMNTEAFF. CDR3 DNA sequence: TGTGCCAGTAGGTATCCTACCATGAACACTGAAGCTTTCTTT. Using reference TRBV19 and TRBJ1-1 for the parts outside the CDR3, the full variable domain is DGGITQSPKYLFRKEGQNVTLSCEQNLNHDAMYWYRQDPGQGLRLIYYSQIVNDFQKGDIAEGYSVSREKKESFPLTVTSAQKNPTAFYLCASRYPTMNTEAFFGQGTRLTVV.

This clone showed up just a few times. This chain joins TRBV6-1 and TRBJ1-1, with TRBD1 matching over 7 bases. CDR3 length: 14 amino acids. V shed 9 bases, J shed 0 bases, and the junction held 7 bases outside the gene matches. The germline gives CDR1 MNHNS, CDR2 SASEGT. CDR3 nucleotide sequence: TGTGCCAGTAGTAGACAGGGTATGAACACTGAAGCTTTCTTT. Amino acids: CASSRQGMNTEAFF.

In this sample, this clone turned up once. CDR3 nucleotides: TGCGCCAGCAGCCCCCGAGGAGGTCAGAACACTGAAGCTTTCTTT. This translates into CASSPRGGQNTEAFF. This chain connects TRBV5-1 to TRBJ1-1; D is uncertain. Per germline, CDR1 SGHRS and CDR2 YFSETQ. The CDR3 extends over 15 amino acids. V lost 4 bases to trimming and J lost 1 base, with 14 bases between them. The full variable domain, its missing parts supplied by reference TRBV5-1 and TRBJ1-1, is KAGVTQTPRYLIKTRGQQVTLSCSPISGHRSVSWYQQTPGQGLQFLFEYFSETQRNKGNFPGRFSGRQFSNSRSEMNVSTLELGDSALYLCASSPRGGQNTEAFFGQGTRLTVV.

This chain joins TRBV6-5 and TRBJ1-1; tentative D call: TRBD1 (6 bases). Per germline, CDR1 MNHEY and CDR2 SVGAGI. The CDR3 is 16 amino acids. V was trimmed by 0 bases and J by 1 base, leaving 12 bases between them. The CDR3 here is CASSYSGAGRNTEAFF. In DNA, the CDR3 is TGTGCCAGCAGTTACTCGGGGGCGGGTAGGAACACTGAAGCTTTCTTT.

The CDR3 DNA follows: TGTGCCAGTAGTCCTGCGGGACTGGGGAGGAGAAACACCATATATTTT. Its protein product is CASSPAGLGRRNTIYF. This sequence joins TRBV19 and TRBJ1-3, with D perhaps TRBD1 (5 bases). The CDR3 length is 16 residues. Germline V gives CDR1 LNHDA, CDR2 SQIVND (reference sequence). V lost 5 bases to trimming and J lost 5 bases, with 19 bases between them.

The chain employs TRBV7-8 and TRBJ2-2; 8 bases agree with TRBD1. With V trimmed by 3 bases and J by 1 base, 13 bases remained unmatched. This CDR3 comprises 19 residues. Germline V lookup: CDR1 SGHVS, CDR2 FQNEAQ. The CDR3 region is CASSFFYLPGQENTGELFF. The CDR3 DNA sequence: TGTGCCAGCAGCTTTTTTTACTTACCGGGACAGGAGAACACCGGGGAGCTGTTTTTT.